This TCR beta chain was captured by sequencing in a study of cytomegalovirus exposure and HLA in healthy donors (dated by TCRdb to 2016 to 2017). General notes on the study: According to an earlier analysis of several hundred of the donors, roughly 180 million T cells yielded 100 million or so unique TCR beta sequences and about 280 Gb of sequence data. Around 320 gigabases of sequencing data and approximately 80 million unique TCR sequences were included in an early release covering about 600 HLA-typed donors. Among the roughly 400 genotyped donors, around 81% belonged to the genetic ancestry cluster associated with self-reported Caucasian donors. The study aimed to test whether signatures of past pathogen exposure could be identified by cataloging public T cell receptors. The study profiled the T cell repertoires of 500 to 800 subjects by immunosequencing and related them to cytomegalovirus serostatus. Along with the roughly 700-subject first cohort, a separate validation cohort of 120 different subjects was used. The study combined high-throughput TCR immunosequencing, statistical association of individual TCRs with disease status, and machine learning to predict cytomegalovirus infection status. In a later analysis, previously published TCR beta repertoires from hundreds of donors were re-analyzed and high-resolution HLA genotyping was added so that TCR occurrence patterns could be studied. The later analysis used no new phenotypic data to find candidate immune exposures, relying instead on TCR beta sequences and their occurrence across donors. An earlier analysis of fewer than 750 of the donors used high-throughput TCR beta sequencing to judge whether each TCR beta V gene segment behaved as functional or pseudogenic. Donor age, sex, ethnicity and CMV serostatus were compiled alongside the repertoire data. In a later genetic analysis, genome-wide SNP genotypes for about 55% of the 666 donors were used, and that subset was treated as a discovery cohort. All discovery cohort repertoires had been generated using a single sequencing platform. Class I and class II HLA loci were covered by the typing at four-digit resolution. Typing coverage varied by locus: roughly 629-640 donors for A, B, C, DRB1 and DQB1; more than 500 for DQA1; 606 for DPA1; fewer than 480 for DPB1. Four or five DR-DQ haplotypes were treated as single units for association and clustering because of strong linkage in the cohort. On average, over 200,000 unique TCR beta nucleotide sequences were sequenced per donor among several hundred genotyped donors of the cohort, with around 19% of those sequences being non-productive.

The cohort was made up of roughly 670 healthy bone marrow donors. At the time of sampling, all cohort members were nominally healthy, though unrecorded immune exposures were likely present. The donor tested CMV seronegative and was one of the 352 seronegative cohort members. Each donor provided a peripheral blood sample, and peripheral blood mononuclear cells were used for TCR beta sequencing. The Qiagen DNeasy Blood Extraction Kit was used to extract genomic DNA from the blood cell samples. The method behind the library was the immunoSEQ multiplex PCR assay. For the multiplex PCR, a mixture combining 60 forward primers for TCR Vbeta segments and 13 reverse primers for TCR Jbeta segments was used. The CDR3 region of rearranged TCR beta genes was amplified from genomic DNA with a multiplex PCR assay. Amplified TCR beta libraries were sequenced as 87-base-pair reads on the Illumina HiSeq System. The original methods were these. Across the roughly 600 repertoires, a later analysis counted tens of millions of unique TCR beta chains, around 11 million of which were shared by at least two donors. To remove PCR and sequencing errors, raw reads were error-corrected and collapsed into unique sequences using a nearest-neighbor algorithm that merged closely related sequences. CDR3 sequences were aligned to IMGT reference sequences to assign V, D and J gene segments. For a sequence to be retained, at least a six-nucleotide match to both a V gene segment and a J gene segment was required. A rearrangement was called productive if the CDR3 had no stop codons and remained in frame with V and J, and every other rearrangement was called non-productive. CDR3 was defined by IMGT convention, running from the second conserved V-encoded cysteine to the conserved J-encoded phenylalanine. Sequences without an unambiguous match to a single V gene segment were excluded from the earlier analysis of about 640 of the donors. In an earlier analysis of several hundred of the donors, V segments were called functional above 56.7% productive rearrangements and were called segregating when the between-donor standard deviation exceeded 5%. A statistical classification framework was built to diagnose cytomegalovirus status from the catalog of TCR beta chain sequences. In a later analysis, V and J genes were assigned by comparing TCR nucleotide sequences against IMGT/GENE-DB human TR gene sequences. A later analysis assigned CDR3 sequences and most-parsimonious VDJ recombination scenarios with the TCRdist pipeline. A later analysis defined each TCR beta chain by its CDR3 amino acid sequence plus V-gene family, and excluded reads lacking a unique V-gene family. A later analysis removed several hundred highly shared, low-generation-probability nucleotide sequences to deal with suspected cross-contamination and a sequencing artifact. In a later analysis, a clonal expansion index was calculated for each public chain from normalized within-repertoire ranks of inferred template counts. Generation probabilities in a later analysis came from a VDJ recombination model fitted to out-of-frame rearrangements, and those results were checked against IGoR. Hypergeometric tests were used in a later analysis to score TCR-TCR, TCR-HLA and TCR-CMV co-occurrence, with a repertoire-size bias correction applied to the TCR pairs. To estimate false discovery rates, a later analysis permuted the HLA or CMV assignments 20 times. In a later analysis, co-occurring TCRs were grouped using DBSCAN, with TCRdist sequence similarity added in when clustering inside HLA-allele-positive subsets. Repertoires with fewer than 30,000 or more than 120,000 public chains, plus five repertoires with anomalous nucleotide sharing, were excluded from co-occurrence clustering. Held by TCRdb, this immuneACCESS table contains in-frame sequences only and omits some clones. Under half of the omission traces to an unresolved V gene where checked; the cause of the rest is unknown. D and trimming were read from the DNA, whereas the V and J calls and clone size are those reported in that table. A total of approximately 140,000 clones appear in this sample, around 78% of them only once. The ten largest clonotypes hold around 1.9% of the sample.

Counted from cysteine to phenylalanine, this CDR3 has 15 amino acids. Of all the DNA, just the CDR3 is kept, 45 bases in frame from base 1. The junction shows trimming of 5 bases on V and 4 bases on J, plus 14 bases between the germline ends. CDR1 and CDR2 (MNHEY, SVGAGI) derive from the germline V gene. The full study reports these points: A cluster of highly shared sequence variants was judged likely to represent a technical artifact of the sequencing pipeline. In the study, around 150 TCR beta chains were listed as associated with cytomegalovirus. According to a later analysis, most CMV-associated TCR beta chains appeared to be HLA-restricted, and the HLA associations seemed to be driven largely by CMV exposure. In a later analysis, the rate of TCR association differed among HLA loci, with DRB1 alleles having the most associated TCRs and HLA-C alleles having the fewest. Sequencing depth was assumed to be roughly uniform across donors in the presence/absence analyses, though that assumption may not hold. A later analysis reported that several top co-occurrence clusters appeared linked to parvovirus B19, influenza, CMV and Epstein-Barr virus. Because the 87-base-pair reads could not distinguish some IMGT-functional V segments, including TRBV6-2 and TRBV6-3, those segments were excluded. In an earlier analysis of several hundred of the donors, most TCR beta V segments were observed in productive rearrangements about 87% or about 30% of the time, broadly matching IMGT annotations. The only immune exposure information available for the cohort was CMV serostatus. In this cohort, only TCR beta chains were sequenced, and detectable features were limited by the absence of alpha or paired-chain data. Because counts were too low, under 20 rarely observed V segments, including chromosome 9 orphons, were left out of the earlier analysis of 587 of the donors. In a later genetic analysis, a missense DCLRE1C variant was associated with V-gene and J-gene trimming of TCR beta chains, and the association was replicated in an independent cohort. It was suggested by the authors that the approach could potentially be generalized to other disease states and immunological phenotypes. Specific HLA alleles were associated with 15,000 to 20,000 TCR beta sequences at a false discovery rate of 0.05 in a later analysis. In a later genetic analysis, fewer N-insertions in productive TCRs were reported among donors in an Asian-associated ancestry cluster than the roughly 640-donor mean. In a later analysis, HLA-associated TCR beta chains were found to be more clonally expanded and to have lower generation probabilities than equally common non-associated chains. Because HLA typing was missing for some donors at each locus, association tests included only the typed subset. Cytomegalovirus status was reported to be diagnosed by the classifier with high specificity and sensitivity in both the original and validation cohorts. Assigning TCR associations to individual alleles was difficult when HLA alleles, especially DR and DQ, strongly co-occurred. Three of the identified cytomegalovirus-associated TCR beta chains were confirmed in vitro to be specific for cytomegalovirus antigens. A further reported finding was that TCR beta sequences accurately predicted the HLA-A and HLA-B alleles for most subjects in the first cohort. Most TCR sequences were observed very rarely across donors, whereas some public TCRs were present in many individuals. Correlated functional status among segregating V segments might reflect linkage disequilibrium, but an unknown experimental factor could not be ruled out.

On this clone: Its antigen remains unidentified. No base quality information exists; no much larger clone differs at one position.

The receptor comes from a woman aged 50 to 60 in good health and CMV-seronegative. The chain couples TRBV6-5 to TRBJ1-4; the best D guess is TRBD1, with 6 bases matching. What was sequenced was PBMCs. The CDR3 reads CASSRTGIGNEKLFF. DNA sequence: TGTGCCAGCAGTAGAACAGGGATTGGTAATGAAAAACTGTTTTTT.